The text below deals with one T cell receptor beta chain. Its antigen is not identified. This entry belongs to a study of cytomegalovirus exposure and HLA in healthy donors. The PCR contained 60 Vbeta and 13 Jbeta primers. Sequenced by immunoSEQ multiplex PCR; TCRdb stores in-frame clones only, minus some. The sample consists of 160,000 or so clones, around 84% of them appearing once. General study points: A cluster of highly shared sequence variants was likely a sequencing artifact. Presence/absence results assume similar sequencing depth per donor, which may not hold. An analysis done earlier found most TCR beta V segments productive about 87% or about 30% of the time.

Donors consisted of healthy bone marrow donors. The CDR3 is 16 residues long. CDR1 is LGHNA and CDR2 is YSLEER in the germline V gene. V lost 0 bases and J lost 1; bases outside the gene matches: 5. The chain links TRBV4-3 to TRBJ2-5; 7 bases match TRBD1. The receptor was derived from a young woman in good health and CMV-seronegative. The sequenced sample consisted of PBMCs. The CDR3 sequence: CASSQDLRDSQETQYF. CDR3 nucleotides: TGCGCCAGCAGCCAAGATTTGAGGGACAGCCAAGAGACCCAGTACTTC.